These 4 T cell receptor beta chains were all obtained from the same sample, sequenced in a study of somatic mutations in cytotoxic T cells in rheumatoid arthritis. Sequenced by immunoSEQ multiplex PCR; TCRdb stores in-frame clones only, minus some. The table lists under 25,000 clones, approximately 87% of them singletons. Sequenced input: CD8+ T cells sorted from blood. These receptors all come from a man between 40 and 49 years old in good health.

The chain links TRBV4-1 to TRBJ2-1; D may be TRBD2 (6 bases). The CDR3 is 15 residues long. V dropped 0 bases and J dropped 4 bases, with 10 bases sitting between them. Per germline, CDR1 MGHRA and CDR2 YSYEKL. In nucleotides, the CDR3 is TGCGCCAGCAGCCAAGAGATAGCGGTTTACAATGAGCAGTTCTTC. The encoded protein is CASSQEIAVYNEQFF.

This chain connects TRBV28 to TRBJ2-1; 7 nucleotides match TRBD2. CDR1 is MDHEN and CDR2 is SYDVKM in the germline V gene. The CDR3 has 14 amino acids. Losses at the gene ends were 3 bases for V and 3 bases for J; bases not matched to a gene: 2. This CDR3 is CASSFLAVYNEQFF. CDR3 DNA sequence: TGTGCCAGCAGTTTCCTAGCGGTCTACAATGAGCAGTTCTTC.

The chain recombines TRBV28 with TRBJ2-7; possible D gene TRBD2, 6 bases. This CDR3 contains 14 residues. Per germline, CDR1 MDHEN and CDR2 SYDVKM. V was shortened by 5 bases and J by 1 base, with 12 bases between the two germline ends. CDR3 protein: CASSVAARSYEQYF. CDR3 DNA sequence: TGTGCCAGCAGTGTAGCGGCCAGGTCCTACGAGCAGTACTTC.

This clone turned up a few times. The genes are TRBV11-2 and TRBJ2-3, with TRBD1 matching over 7 bases. The germline V gene encodes CDR1 SGHAT and CDR2 FQNNGV. Trimming cost V 5 bases and J 0 bases; bases outside gene matches: 8. This CDR3 region has 16 residues. CDR3 protein: CASSPRTGASTDTQYF. In nucleotides, the CDR3 is TGTGCCAGCAGCCCCCGGACAGGAGCTAGCACAGATACGCAGTATTTT.